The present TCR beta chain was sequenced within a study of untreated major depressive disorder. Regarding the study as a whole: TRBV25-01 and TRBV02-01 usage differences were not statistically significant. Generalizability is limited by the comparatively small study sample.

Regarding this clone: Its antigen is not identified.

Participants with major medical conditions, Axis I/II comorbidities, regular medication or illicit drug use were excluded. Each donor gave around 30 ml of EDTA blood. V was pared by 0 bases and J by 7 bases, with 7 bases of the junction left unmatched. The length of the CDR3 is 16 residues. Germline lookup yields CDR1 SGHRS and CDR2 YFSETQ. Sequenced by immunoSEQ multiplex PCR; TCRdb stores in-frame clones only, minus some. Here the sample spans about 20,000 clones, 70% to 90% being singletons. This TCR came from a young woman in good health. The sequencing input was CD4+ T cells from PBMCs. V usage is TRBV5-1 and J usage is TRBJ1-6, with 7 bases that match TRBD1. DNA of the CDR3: TGCGCCAGCAGCTTGGGGGGGACAGCGGAAAATTCACCCCTCCACTTT. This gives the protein CASSLGGTAENSPLHF.